Listed below are T cell receptor beta chains from one sample, sequenced in a study of blood T cells in healthy people across ages. One entry per CDR3 protein, called by TCRdb with MiXCR from the 5' RACE reads. The table lists some 1.8 million distinct CDR3 sequences, more than 35% of them singletons, with 20% to 25% in the top ten. Sequenced: blood. These receptors originate from a human donor in good health. Both conserved end residues are part of each CDR3. The D gene is left open where the match is weak. Clone size, where shown, is once, few, many, or a class for clones that have expanded.

CASSHSNTYEQYF TGCGCCAGCAGCCACTCAAACACGTACGAGCAGTACTTC NA few TRBJ2-7 TRBV4-1
CASSLADGGPHGYTF TGCGCCAGCAGCTTGGCCGACGGGGGGCCCCATGGCTACACCTTC NA few TRBJ1-2 TRBV5-1
CASSFNSYYGYTF TGTGCCAGCAGTTTCAACAGTTACTATGGCTACACCTTC NA NA TRBJ1-2 TRBV12-3/TRBV12-4
CSVRTANEQYF TGCAGCGTCAGGACAGCGAACGAGCAGTACTTC NA many TRBJ2-7 TRBV29-1
CASSQLPGPGGSYNEQFF TGCGCCAGCAGCCAGCTTCCAGGACCGGGAGGGAGCTACAATGAGCAGTTCTTC TRBD2 NA TRBJ2-1 TRBV4-1
CASREYSGREKLFF TGTGCCAGCAGGGAATATTCAGGGAGGGAAAAACTGTTTTTT NA NA TRBJ1-4 TRBV2
CSVEDRGLNTEAFF TGCAGCGTTGAAGACAGGGGATTGAACACTGAAGCTTTCTTT NA once TRBJ1-1 TRBV29-1
CASSLWQSSYNSPLHF TGTGCCAGCAGCTTATGGCAGAGCTCCTATAATTCACCCCTCCACTTT NA few TRBJ1-6 TRBV7-2
CASGTGAYNEQFF TGTGCCAGCGGGACAGGGGCCTACAATGAGCAGTTCTTC TRBD1 few TRBJ2-1 TRBV7-3
CASLKNKRTGGTDTQYF TGTGCCAGCCTTAAAAACAAAAGGACAGGGGGCACAGATACGCAGTATTTT TRBD1 NA TRBJ2-3 TRBV6-2/TRBV6-3
CASSRGLGQGGNTQYF TGTGCCAGCAGCCGTGGGCTCGGACAGGGAGGAAATACGCAGTATTTT TRBD1 NA TRBJ2-3 TRBV7-2
CASSYNYRGLGTQYF TGTGCCAGCAGCTACAACTACAGGGGGCTGGGGACCCAGTACTTC TRBD1 few TRBJ2-5 TRBV11-2
CASSYSLGWEYKETQYF TGTGCCAGCAGTTACTCTCTAGGCTGGGAGTATAAGGAGACCCAGTACTTC NA NA TRBJ2-5 TRBV6-2/TRBV6-3
CASSSDRGREQFF TGCGCCAGCAGCTCCGACAGGGGTCGGGAGCAGTTCTTC TRBD1 NA TRBJ2-1 TRBV5-1
CSASRGQGTFYEQYF TGCAGTGCTAGTCGGGGGCAGGGCACCTTTTACGAGCAGTACTTC NA few TRBJ2-7 TRBV20-1
CAISELKSLLTDTQYF TGTGCCATCAGTGAGTTAAAATCGTTACTCACAGATACGCAGTATTTT NA few TRBJ2-3 TRBV10-3
CASSGHRWTEAFF TGTGCCAGCAGCGGACACCGATGGACTGAAGCTTTCTTT NA NA TRBJ1-1 TRBV11-3
CASSEFGTLYGEQFF TGTGCCAGCAGTGAATTTGGGACCCTTTATGGTGAGCAGTTCTTC NA NA TRBJ2-1 TRBV25-1
CSARGGGAYNEQFF TGCAGTGCTAGAGGCGGGGGTGCCTACAATGAGCAGTTCTTC TRBD2 few TRBJ2-1 TRBV20-1
CASSFPWTTYEQYF TGTGCCAGCAGTTTCCCCTGGACTACCTACGAGCAGTACTTC NA NA TRBJ2-7 TRBV12-3/TRBV12-4
CVTSQGGVWSETQYF TGTGTCACCAGCCAAGGGGGGGTGTGGTCAGAGACCCAGTACTTC NA NA TRBJ2-5 TRBV15
CASSLVRTAPYEQYF TGTGCCAGCAGCTTAGTTAGGACAGCCCCCTACGAGCAGTACTTC NA NA TRBJ2-7 TRBV7-8
CSASGGRNGYTF TGCAGTGCTAGTGGAGGGCGGAATGGCTACACCTTC NA NA TRBJ1-2 TRBV20-1
CSVGDFTNEKLFF TGCAGCGTCGGGGATTTTACTAATGAAAAACTGTTTTTT NA NA TRBJ1-4 TRBV29-1
CASSFLGQGYGYTF TGTGCCAGCAGTTTCCTGGGACAGGGCTATGGCTACACCTTC TRBD1 NA TRBJ1-2 TRBV27
CASSWTGGASHEQFF TGTGCCAGCAGCTGGACAGGGGGCGCGAGTCATGAGCAGTTCTTC TRBD1 NA TRBJ2-1 TRBV6-2/TRBV6-3
CASSDSEGQDEQYF TGTGCCAGCAGTGACTCGGAGGGACAGGACGAGCAGTACTTC TRBD1 NA TRBJ2-7 TRBV6-4
CASSVGQGTCYEQYF TGTGCCAGCAGTGTTGGACAGGGCACTTGTTACGAGCAGTACTTC TRBD1 NA TRBJ2-7 TRBV2
CSAKRGPLNTEAFF TGCAGTGCTAAGCGAGGACCTTTGAACACTGAAGCTTTCTTT NA NA TRBJ1-1 TRBV20-1
CASRSMGTVSYEQYF TGTGCCAGCAGGTCTATGGGGACAGTTTCCTACGAGCAGTACTTC NA NA TRBJ2-7 TRBV21-1
CASSLDQQGEAFF TGTGCCAGCAGCTTAGATCAACAGGGGGAGGCTTTCTTT TRBD1 NA TRBJ1-1 TRBV7-9